This is a list of T cell receptor beta chains from one sample in a study of shared clonotypes between healthy human individuals. Produced via immunoSEQ multiplex PCR; TCRdb's table is partial and in-frame only. The table lists about 2,500,000 clones, around 90% of them singletons. The sample was naive CD4+ T cells sorted from blood. The receptors derive from a young man in good health. The CDR3 runs from the conserved cysteine through the conserved F or W. D genes are given only for firm matches. The size of a clone is reported for some rows only, either as once, few or many, or as a class for expanded clones.

v_call	d_call	j_call	clone_size	cdr3_aa	cdr3_nt
TRBV4-2	NA	TRBJ1-5	NA	CASSLGDTTLGPQHF	TGTGCCAGCAGCCTTGGAGACACCACCTTAGGGCCCCAGCATTTT
TRBV30	NA	TRBJ1-3	NA	CAWSVDSPSSGNTIYF	TGTGCCTGGAGTGTAGACTCTCCGAGCTCTGGAAACACCATATATTTT
TRBV4-3	NA	TRBJ2-7	NA	CASSQDLEGAYEQYF	TGCGCCAGCAGCCAAGATCTAGAGGGGGCCTACGAGCAGTACTTC
TRBV10-3	TRBD1	TRBJ1-1	NA	CAISPSPGQGVMGTEAFF	TGTGCCATCAGCCCCTCACCCGGACAGGGGGTTATGGGCACTGAAGCTTTCTTT
TRBV30	NA	TRBJ1-2	NA	CAWSVPVGYTF	TGTGCCTGGAGTGTACCGGTGGGCTACACCTTC
TRBV11-2	TRBD1	TRBJ2-5	once	CASSYRQGLGEETQYF	TGTGCCAGCAGCTACCGACAGGGATTGGGGGAAGAGACCCAGTACTTC
TRBV10-2	TRBD1	TRBJ1-4	NA	CASRMEGASEKLFF	TGCGCCAGCAGGATGGAGGGGGCATCGGAAAAACTGTTTTTT
TRBV27	NA	TRBJ1-1	NA	CASSTGTTVDTEAFF	TGTGCCAGCAGTACAGGGACCACAGTTGACACTGAAGCTTTCTTT
TRBV30	NA	TRBJ2-5	NA	CAWSVNRGSETQYF	TGTGCCTGGAGTGTTAATAGGGGTTCAGAGACCCAGTACTTC
TRBV28	NA	TRBJ1-1	NA	CASSLMNTEAFF	TGTGCCAGCAGCCTTATGAACACTGAAGCTTTCTTT
TRBV5-8	NA	TRBJ2-3	NA	CASSLVRGTDTQYF	TGTGCCAGCAGCTTGGTACGAGGCACAGATACGCAGTATTTT
TRBV18	NA	TRBJ2-4	NA	CASSPPGGLSKNIQYF	TGTGCCAGCTCACCACCTGGGGGGCTGTCCAAAAACATTCAGTACTTC
TRBV7-2	NA	TRBJ1-3	NA	CASSLDGTPSGNTIYF	TGTGCCAGCAGCTTAGACGGGACCCCCTCTGGAAACACCATATATTTT
TRBV6-6	NA	TRBJ2-7	NA	CASSPGTLSSYEQYF	TGTGCCAGCAGTCCCGGGACCCTCAGCTCCTACGAGCAGTACTTC
TRBV7-3	NA	TRBJ1-1	NA	CASSLNSQATEAFF	TGTGCCAGCAGCTTAAACTCCCAAGCCACTGAAGCTTTCTTT
TRBV6-5	NA	TRBJ1-4	once	CASSSGTLATNEKLFF	TGTGCCAGCAGTTCCGGGACACTTGCAACTAATGAAAAACTGTTTTTT
TRBV2	TRBD1	TRBJ2-5	NA	CASSGTGFGETQYF	TGTGCCAGCAGTGGGACAGGGTTCGGGGAGACCCAGTACTTC
TRBV2	NA	TRBJ1-6	NA	CASSYAGRPNSPLHF	TGTGCCAGCAGCTACGCCGGGAGGCCCAATTCACCCCTCCACTTT
TRBV9	NA	TRBJ2-2	NA	CASSVNIGPNTGELFF	TGTGCCAGCAGCGTCAATATTGGGCCGAACACCGGGGAGCTGTTTTTT
TRBV19	NA	TRBJ1-5	NA	CASSAWDGPRVPQHF	TGTGCCAGTAGTGCCTGGGACGGCCCAAGGGTGCCCCAGCATTTT
TRBV6-1	TRBD2	TRBJ2-3	NA	CASSARSSGGGTDTQYF	TGTGCCAGCAGTGCCCGAAGTAGCGGGGGGGGCACAGATACGCAGTATTTT
TRBV9	TRBD2	TRBJ2-1	NA	CASSTSGSNSYNEQFF	TGTGCCAGCAGCACCAGCGGGAGCAACTCCTACAATGAGCAGTTCTTC
TRBV6-5	NA	TRBJ2-5	NA	CASRNSVQETQYF	TGTGCCAGCAGGAACAGTGTACAAGAGACCCAGTACTTC
TRBV19	TRBD2	TRBJ2-7	NA	CASSLSGGGKSYEQYF	TGTGCCAGTAGCCTTTCGGGGGGAGGGAAATCCTACGAGCAGTACTTC
TRBV4-1	TRBD1	TRBJ1-5	NA	CASSQSTGAPGNQPQHF	TGCGCCAGCAGCCAATCAACAGGGGCGCCGGGGAATCAGCCCCAGCATTTT
TRBV28	TRBD2	TRBJ2-3	NA	CASNRRGGVDTQYF	TGTGCCAGCAATAGGCGGGGGGGTGTAGATACGCAGTATTTT
TRBV19	TRBD2	TRBJ2-1	NA	CASSRSSGRATNDEQFF	TGTGCCAGTAGTCGTAGTAGCGGGAGGGCTACGAACGATGAGCAGTTCTTC
TRBV6-5	NA	TRBJ1-1	NA	CASRSSQGNTEAFF	TGTGCCAGCAGGTCCTCCCAGGGGAACACTGAAGCTTTCTTT
TRBV27	TRBD2	TRBJ2-5	once	CASSLLLAGMETQYF	TGTGCCAGCAGTTTATTGCTAGCGGGGATGGAGACCCAGTACTTC
TRBV10-3	NA	TRBJ2-7	NA	CAISESLVIHEQYF	TGTGCCATCAGTGAGTCACTAGTTATCCACGAGCAGTACTTC
TRBV7-2	NA	TRBJ2-7	once	CASSLVARWGPEVYEQYF	TGTGCCAGCAGCTTAGTTGCCCGCTGGGGTCCAGAGGTATACGAGCAGTACTTC
TRBV2	NA	TRBJ1-5	once	CASSERNQPQHF	TGTGCCAGCAGTGAGAGAAATCAGCCCCAGCATTTT
TRBV28	NA	TRBJ2-3	NA	CASSTALDTQYF	TGTGCCAGCAGTACCGCCTTAGATACGCAGTATTTT
TRBV5-1	NA	TRBJ1-1	NA	CASSFSSTLNTEAFF	TGCGCCAGCAGCTTCTCTTCCACCTTGAACACTGAAGCTTTCTTT
TRBV5-1	NA	TRBJ2-6	once	CASSPLPGDLSGANVLTF	TGCGCCAGCAGTCCGCTCCCAGGGGACCTCTCTGGGGCCAACGTCCTGACTTTC
TRBV6-1	NA	TRBJ1-5	NA	CASSDGGVGNQPQHF	TGTGCCAGCAGTGACGGGGGGGTCGGGAATCAGCCCCAGCATTTT
TRBV18	TRBD1	TRBJ2-5	NA	CASSLNRGSQETQYF	TGTGCCAGCTCACTCAACAGGGGATCGCAAGAGACCCAGTACTTC
TRBV5-5	NA	TRBJ2-7	once	CASSLGVQHDNEQYF	TGTGCCAGCAGCTTGGGCGTTCAGCATGACAACGAGCAGTACTTC
TRBV5-1	NA	TRBJ1-1	NA	CASSSSGGNTEAFF	TGCGCCAGCAGCTCGTCAGGTGGGAACACTGAAGCTTTCTTT
TRBV6-6	NA	TRBJ1-4	NA	CASSLLGGSNEKLFF	TGTGCCAGCAGTCTCCTCGGGGGCTCTAATGAAAAACTGTTTTTT
TRBV29-1	TRBD1	TRBJ1-1	NA	CSVGQGFAAEAFF	TGCAGCGTGGGACAGGGCTTCGCCGCTGAAGCTTTCTTT
TRBV18	NA	TRBJ2-3	NA	CASSPGGAPDTQYF	TGTGCCAGCTCACCGGGCGGGGCACCAGATACGCAGTATTTT